The TCR beta chain under discussion was sequenced for a study of cytomegalovirus exposure and HLA in healthy donors. General study findings and limits: Clonal expansion was found to be greater in HLA-associated TCR beta chains than in equally common others in a later analysis. Specificity of three CMV-associated chains for CMV antigens was verified in vitro.

Points on this clone: Antigen specificity is unknown.

Germline values: CDR1 SEHNR, CDR2 FQNEAQ (reference sequence). With 5 bases removed from V and 3 bases from J, the gap between germline ends came to 13 bases. The CDR3 has 15 amino acids. Primers: 60 Vbeta forward and 13 Jbeta reverse. Sequencing was performed with immunoSEQ multiplex PCR; in TCRdb, only in-frame clones are kept and a portion is missing. The sample lists about 130,000 clones, around two thirds seen once, with roughly 4.5% in the top ten. The chain combines TRBV7-9 with TRBJ1-4; D may be TRBD1 (6 bases). Sequencing was done on a sample of PBMCs. The receptor was derived from a man aged 18 to 29 in good health and CMV-seropositive. CDR3 nucleotides: TGTGCCAGCAGCCCCGGGGGGCTTCCTAATGAAAAACTGTTTTTT. It specifies CASSPGGLPNEKLFF. The entire variable domain, with the rest obtained from reference TRBV7-9 and TRBJ1-4, is as follows: DTGVSQNPRHKITKRGQNVTFRCDPISEHNRLYWYRQTLGQGPEFLTYFQNEAQLEKSRLLSDRFSAERPKGSFSTLEIQRTEQGDSAMYLCASSPGGLPNEKLFFGSGTQLSVL.